Listed below are T cell receptor beta chains from one sample, sequenced in a study of T cells in Graves' hyperthyroidism and ophthalmopathy. Each CDR3 protein gets one entry after TCRdb re-called the multiplex PCR reads with MiXCR. This sample yields approximately 330,000 distinct CDR3 sequences, of which roughly 18% are seen a single time; less than 65% belongs to the top ten. Sequencing input: blood. All receptors derive from a woman in her 50s with Graves' hyperthyroidism. Each CDR3 is given with its conserved first and last residue. The order of the fields is V gene, clone size, D gene, J gene, CDR3 protein, CDR3 DNA. A D gene is named only where the DNA matches it firmly. Expanded clones get a size class; other rows say once, few or many, or leave the size out.

>TRBV20-1|once|.|TRBJ2-1
CSARDSRVPDNEQFF
TGCAGTGCTAGAGATTCGCGGGTACCTGACAATGAGCAGTTCTTC
>TRBV12-3/TRBV12-4|many|TRBD2|TRBJ2-7
CASSSGLAGAYEQYF
TGTGCCAGCAGCTCCGGACTAGCGGGAGCCTACGAGCAGTACTTC
>TRBV25-1|.|.|TRBJ2-2
CASCLGVGELFF
TGTGCCAGCTGCCTGGGGGTCGGGGAGCTGTTTTTT
>TRBV27|many|TRBD1|TRBJ2-7
CASSKGQGFSYEQYF
TGTGCCAGCAGTAAGGGACAGGGGTTCTCCTACGAGCAGTACTTC
>TRBV11-2|many|.|TRBJ1-2
CASSLAPPLGPTNYGYTF
TGTGCCAGCAGCTTAGCCCCCCCGTTGGGGCCGACTAACTATGGCTACACCTTC
>TRBV28|many|.|TRBJ2-1
CASSLGRDDEQFF
TGTGCCAGCAGTTTGGGGCGAGACGATGAGCAGTTCTTC
>TRBV6-1|many|TRBD2|TRBJ2-2
CASSSLAGVGTGELFF
TGTGCCAGCAGTTCTCTAGCGGGAGTCGGCACCGGGGAGCTGTTTTTT
>TRBV28|.|.|TRBJ2-6
CASSPSGPGANVLTF
TGTGCCAGCAGTCCCTCGGGACCTGGGGCCAACGTCCTGACTTTC
>TRBV5-1|.|TRBD2|TRBJ2-2
CASIRSEVAGTGELFF
TGTGCCAGCATACGCTCGGAAGTAGCGGGGACCGGGGAGCTGTTTTTT
>TRBV28|many|.|TRBJ1-4
CASSPLDLGPTNEKLFF
TGTGCCAGCAGTCCGCTGGATCTTGGTCCAACTAATGAAAAACTGTTTTTT
>TRBV3-1|many|TRBD2|TRBJ2-1
CASSRLAGEGDEQFF
TGTGCCAGCAGCCGACTAGCGGGGGAGGGCGATGAGCAGTTCTTC
>TRBV28|few|.|TRBJ1-6
CASSFAGALHF
TGTGCCAGCAGTTTTGCAGGGGCCCTCCACTTT
>TRBV6-2/TRBV6-3|.|TRBD1|TRBJ1-3
CASTTAGGGNTIYF
TGTGCCAGCACCACGGCAGGGGGGGGAAACACCATATATTTT
>TRBV27|.|TRBD2|TRBJ2-2
CASSPGTSGGRYTGELFF
TGTGCCAGCAGTCCAGGGACTAGCGGGGGGCGGTACACCGGGGAGCTGTTTTTT
>TRBV6-2/TRBV6-3|few|TRBD1|TRBJ1-4
CASSSSSGQGGDVREKLFF
TGTGCCAGCAGTTCATCCTCGGGACAGGGAGGGGATGTAAGAGAAAAACTGTTTTTT
>TRBV13|many|.|TRBJ1-1
CASSSLRNTEAFF
TGTGCCAGCAGCTCGTTGCGGAACACTGAAGCTTTCTTT
>TRBV15|.|.|TRBJ1-2
CATSRDGGAGYGYTF
TGTGCCACCAGCAGAGACGGAGGCGCGGGCTATGGCTACACCTTC
>TRBV19|.|.|TRBJ2-2
CASSMRTANTGELFF
TGTGCCAGTAGTATGCGGACAGCGAACACCGGGGAGCTGTTTTTT
>TRBV2|many|.|TRBJ1-6
CASSEGPYGSPLHF
TGTGCCAGCAGTGAAGGACCTTACGGGTCACCCCTCCACTTT
>TRBV2|many|.|TRBJ2-3
CASSSVLDTQYF
TGTGCCAGCAGTAGTGTCTTGGACACGCAGTATTTT
>TRBV7-9|.|.|TRBJ2-7
CASMSLASYEQYF
TGTGCCAGCATGAGTCTAGCGAGTTACGAGCAGTACTTC
>TRBV19|many|.|TRBJ1-1
CATLPPRGVTEAFF
TGTGCCACCCTCCCCCCTAGGGGAGTAACTGAAGCTTTCTTT
>TRBV6-5|.|.|TRBJ2-1
CASSNLLDVEQFF
TGTGCCAGCAGTAACCTACTAGATGTTGAGCAGTTCTTC
>TRBV6-2/TRBV6-3|few|.|TRBJ2-2
CASSYWDKRELFF
TGTGCCAGCAGTTACTGGGACAAGCGGGAGCTGTTTTTT
>TRBV11-2|many|.|TRBJ2-3
CASSSPGDSRSTDTQYF
TGTGCCAGCAGCTCCCCGGGGGACTCGCGGAGCACAGATACGCAGTATTTT
>TRBV7-9|many|TRBD1|TRBJ1-4
CASNRDSPNEKLFF
TGTGCCAGCAACCGGGACAGCCCAAATGAAAAACTGTTTTTT
>TRBV12-3/TRBV12-4|few|.|TRBJ1-6
CASSYQGSYNSPLHF
TGTGCCAGCAGTTACCAGGGGTCCTATAATTCACCCCTCCACTTT
>TRBV7-9|few|.|TRBJ2-2
CASSLAGLAGELFF
TGTGCCAGCAGCTTAGCGGGACTGGCCGGGGAGCTGTTTTTT
>TRBV12-3/TRBV12-4|many|TRBD2|TRBJ2-1
CASSSGTSGLLHNEQFF
TGTGCCAGCAGCTCGGGGACTAGCGGCCTCCTCCACAATGAGCAGTTCTTC
>TRBV4-1|.|TRBD1|TRBJ2-1
CASSPTGTAYNEQFF
TGCGCCAGCAGCCCGACCGGGACAGCCTACAATGAGCAGTTCTTC
>TRBV30|many|TRBD2|TRBJ2-1
CAWSAGGGQGEQFF
TGTGCCTGGAGTGCCGGGGGGGGTCAGGGTGAGCAGTTCTTC
>TRBV3-1|.|TRBD1|TRBJ1-6
CASSRTPRGPVSSYNSPLHF
TGTGCCAGCAGCCGAACACCCAGGGGGCCGGTTTCATCCTATAATTCACCCCTCCACTTT
>TRBV12-3/TRBV12-4|.|.|TRBJ1-3
CASSLRRGHRYSGNTIYF
TGTGCCAGCAGTCTGAGGAGGGGCCATCGCTACTCTGGAAACACCATATATTTT
>TRBV7-2|many|.|TRBJ2-3
CASSWSAGLGTDTQYF
TGTGCCAGCAGCTGGAGCGCGGGGTTGGGCACAGATACGCAGTATTTT
>TRBV6-1|few|.|TRBJ2-5
CASSPITGTQETQYF
TGTGCCAGCAGTCCCATCACCGGGACCCAAGAGACCCAGTACTTC